This entry is about one TCR beta chain. What it binds is unknown. These data are taken from a study of identical twins. TCRdb called the 5' RACE reads again in MiXCR, with one record for every CDR3 protein. The repertoire holds approximately 690,000 distinct CDR3 sequences, with roughly 6% as singletons. The CDR3 is made up of 13 amino acids. From germline, CDR1 is MGHRA and CDR2 YSYEKL. V was cut by 1 base and J by 4 bases, with 2 bases left in between. Study results and caveats: Monozygotic twin pairs showed more out-of-frame TCR alpha sharing than models estimated. Fewer insertions characterized abundant cord blood beta clonotypes, whereas memory repertoires showed none.

Each donor was a healthy Caucasian. This receptor was obtained from a young man in good health. The sequencing input was naive T cells sorted from blood. The chain has TRBV4-1 and TRBJ1-6; no reliable D call. CDR3 sequence reads: CASSQVYNSPLHF. The CDR3 coding sequence is TGCGCCAGCAGCCAAGTTTATAATTCACCCCTCCACTTT.